Below, one T cell receptor beta chain is given with its context. Sample treatment: preoperative locoregional IRX-2 cytokine immunotherapy. This phase Ib study tested locoregional IRX-2 cytokine immunotherapy given before surgery. The entry originates in a study of preoperative IRX-2 immunotherapy in early breast cancer. Germline CDR1 is LNHDA and CDR2 is SQIVND (reference sequence). With 10 bases removed from V and 0 bases from J, the gap between germline ends came to 10 bases. The CDR3 has 13 amino acids. Assay: immunoSEQ multiplex PCR; the TCRdb copy retains only in-frame clones and omits some. The sample shows approximately 96,000 clones, 86% of them seen only once.

The sample here was tumor tissue, taken after IRX-2 immunotherapy. This chain uses TRBV19 with TRBJ1-5, with D unresolved. The TCR was taken from a human donor with breast cancer. This CDR3 reads CATRHYSNQPQHF. CDR3 nucleotides: TGTGCCACCCGACACTATAGCAATCAGCCCCAGCATTTT. The full variable domain, in which reference TRBV19 and TRBJ1-5 provide the parts outside the CDR3, is DGGITQSPKYLFRKEGQNVTLSCEQNLNHDAMYWYRQDPGQGLRLIYYSQIVNDFQKGDIAEGYSVSREKKESFPLTVTSAQKNPTAFYLCATRHYSNQPQHFGDGTRLSIL.